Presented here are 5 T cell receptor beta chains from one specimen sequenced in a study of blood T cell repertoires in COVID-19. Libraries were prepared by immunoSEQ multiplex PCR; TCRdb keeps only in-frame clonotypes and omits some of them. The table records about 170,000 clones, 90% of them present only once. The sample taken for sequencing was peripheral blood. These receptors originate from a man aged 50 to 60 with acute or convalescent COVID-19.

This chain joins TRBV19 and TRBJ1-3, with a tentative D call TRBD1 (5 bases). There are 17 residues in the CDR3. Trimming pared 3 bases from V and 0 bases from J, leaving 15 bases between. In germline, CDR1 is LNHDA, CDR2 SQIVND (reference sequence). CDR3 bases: TGTGCCAGTAGTATCCCCCCGGAGGGACGCTCTGGAAACACCATATATTTT. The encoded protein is CASSIPPEGRSGNTIYF.

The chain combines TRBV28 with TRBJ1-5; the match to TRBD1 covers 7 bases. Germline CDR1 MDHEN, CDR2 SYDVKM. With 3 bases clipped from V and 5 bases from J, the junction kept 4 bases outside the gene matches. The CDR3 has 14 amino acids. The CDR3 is CASSFPGQHQPQHF. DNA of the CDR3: TGTGCCAGCAGTTTCCCGGGACAGCATCAGCCCCAGCATTTT. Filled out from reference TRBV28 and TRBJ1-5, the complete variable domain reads DVKVTQSSRYLVKRTGEKVFLECVQDMDHENMFWYRQDPGLGLRLIYFSYDVKMKEKGDIPEGYSVSREKKERFSLILESASTNQTSMYLCASSFPGQHQPQHFGDGTRLSIL.

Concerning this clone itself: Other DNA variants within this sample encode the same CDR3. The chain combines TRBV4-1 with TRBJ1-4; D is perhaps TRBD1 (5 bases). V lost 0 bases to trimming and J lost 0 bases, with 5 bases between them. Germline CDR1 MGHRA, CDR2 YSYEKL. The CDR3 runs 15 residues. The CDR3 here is CASSQEGATNEKLFF. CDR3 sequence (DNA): TGCGCCAGCAGCCAAGAAGGGGCAACTAATGAAAAACTGTTTTTT.

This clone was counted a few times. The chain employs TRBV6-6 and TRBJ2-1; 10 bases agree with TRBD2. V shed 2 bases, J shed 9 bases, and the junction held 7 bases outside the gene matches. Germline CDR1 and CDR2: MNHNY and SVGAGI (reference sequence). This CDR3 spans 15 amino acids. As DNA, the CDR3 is TGTGCCAGCAGTTACCGCGAGCGGGAGGGCAGTGAGCAGTTCTTC. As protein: CASSYREREGSEQFF.

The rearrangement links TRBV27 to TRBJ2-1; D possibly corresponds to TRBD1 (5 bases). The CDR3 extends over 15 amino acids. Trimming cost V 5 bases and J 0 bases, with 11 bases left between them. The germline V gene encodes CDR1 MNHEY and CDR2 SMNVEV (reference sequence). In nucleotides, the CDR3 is TGTGCCAGCAGTACCAGGGTCGGCTCCTACAATGAGCAGTTCTTC. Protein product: CASSTRVGSYNEQFF.